The 27 T cell receptor beta chains in this list originate from one sample, sequenced in a study of blood T cells in healthy people across ages. Combining a sample-barcoded 5' primer with a J-beta primer mix, a second PCR ran for 7 to 11 cycles. From the 5' RACE reads, TCRdb called clonotypes with MiXCR, one entry per CDR3 protein. The sample has about 580,000 distinct CDR3 sequences, around 48% seen once. Input material: blood. Every receptor here comes from an elderly man in good health.

Worth noting for this clonotype: A junction end diverges from the germline sequence, so it may reflect a read error. Written as DNA, the CDR3 is TGTGCCAACAGCTTGGGACAGGGCAATGAGCAGTTCTTC. It yields the protein CANSLGQGNEQFF. The chain combines TRBV11-2 with TRBJ2-1; TRBD1 matches 9 bases. The CDR3 runs to 13 residues. The germline V gene encodes CDR1 SGHAT and CDR2 FQNNGV. The entire variable domain, with the rest obtained from reference TRBV11-2 and TRBJ2-1, is as follows: EAGVAQSPRYKIIEKRQSVAFWCNPISGHATLYWYQQILGQGPKLLIQFQNNGVVDDSQLPKDRFSAERLKGVDSTLKIQPAKLEDSAVYLCANSLGQGNEQFFGPGTRLTVL.

This chain joins TRBV3-1 and TRBJ2-2; D gene ambiguous. The CDR3 covers 12 residues. In germline, CDR1 is LGHDT, CDR2 YNNKEL (reference sequence). Trimming removed 4 bases from V and 6 bases from J, with 6 bases in between. CDR3: CASSLAAGELFF. In DNA form, the CDR3 reads TGTGCCAGCAGCCTCGCTGCCGGGGAGCTGTTTTTT.

The chain carries TRBV11-2 and TRBJ2-7, with 7 bases fitting TRBD1. V lost 6 bases and J lost 2; bases outside the gene matches: 4. From germline, CDR1 is SGHAT and CDR2 FQNNGV. CDR3 length equals 13 residues. This chain's CDR3 is CASRGQSTYEQYF. The CDR3 DNA reads TGTGCCAGCAGGGGACAGAGCACCTACGAGCAGTACTTC.

Details on this clonotype: Compared with germline, one end of the junction differs, possibly owing to a read error. The chain is built from TRBV6-5 and TRBJ2-2; TRBD1 agrees at 7 bases. The V gene's germline CDR1 is MNHEY and CDR2 SVGAGI. This CDR3 is built from 17 residues. CDR3 in amino acids: CAGSFAGQGANTGELFF. CDR3 nucleotides: TGTGCCGGCAGTTTCGCCGGGCAGGGGGCGAACACCGGGGAGCTGTTTTTT.

The chain links TRBV3-1 to TRBJ2-1; the D gene is possibly TRBD1 (6 bases). V dropped 0 bases and J dropped 12 bases, with 12 bases sitting between them. There are 13 residues in the CDR3. CDR1 LGHDT and CDR2 YNNKEL come from the germline V gene (reference sequence). The CDR3 region has the DNA TGTGCCAGCAGCCAAGATCGAGGGGGTGGGCAGTTCTTC. It yields the protein CASSQDRGGGQFF.

The genes are TRBV20-1 and TRBJ1-5; D remains unclear. The ends were cut back, 4 bases at V and 1 base at J, with 11 bases in the middle. The CDR3 consists of 14 residues. CDR1 and CDR2 (germline): DFQATT, SNEGSKA (reference sequence). The CDR3 protein is CSATMGGSNQPQHF. As DNA, the CDR3 is TGCAGTGCTACTATGGGTGGGAGCAATCAGCCCCAGCATTTT.

This chain connects TRBV10-2 to TRBJ1-5, with D maybe TRBD1 (6 bases). From germline, CDR1 is WSHSY and CDR2 SAAADI. This CDR3 spans 17 amino acids. Between the trimmed V and J ends, which lost 4 bases and 0 bases, there was a span of 16 bases. The CDR3 protein is CASSGGTSRYSNQPQHF. The CDR3 DNA reads TGCGCCAGCAGTGGCGGGACATCAAGATATAGCAATCAGCCCCAGCATTTT.

The gene calls are TRBV5-1 and TRBJ2-3, with D unclear. V was cut by 1 base and J by 2 bases, with 11 bases left in between. Germline CDR1 reads SGHRS; CDR2 reads YFSETQ. This CDR3 has 15 amino acids. Written as DNA, the CDR3 is TGCGCCAGCAGCTTGTTTAAAACGTCCACAGATACGCAGTATTTT. Translated: CASSLFKTSTDTQYF.

The rearrangement links TRBV29-1 to TRBJ1-2; D is ambiguous. Trimming took 1 base from V and 5 from J, leaving 14 bases between them. Germline V gene sequence: CDR1 SQVTM, CDR2 ANQGSEA. The CDR3 contains 14 residues. For the CDR3, the DNA is TGCAGCGTTGAAGGTCCGGTCACGGCATATGGCTACACCTTC. As protein: CSVEGPVTAYGYTF.

CDR3 in amino acids: CSARGGRDTGELFF. The CDR3 DNA reads TGCAGCGCTCGAGGCGGGAGGGACACCGGGGAGCTGTTTTTT. The chain is built from TRBV29-1 and TRBJ2-2; 9 nucleotides align to TRBD2. After removal of 7 bases from V and 3 bases from J, the junction contained 6 bases not matched to a gene. The V gene's germline CDR1 is SQVTM and CDR2 ANQGSEA. This CDR3 spans 14 amino acids.

J is TRBJ2-1 and V is TRBV12-5; the D gene is possibly TRBD1 (6 bases). CDR3 length equals 15 residues. The V gene lost 5 bases and the J gene lost 3 bases, with 14 bases spanning the gap. CDR1 is LGHNT, CDR2 FRNRAP, per germline. CDR3 region: CASGQQGSHYNEQFF. The DNA for the CDR3 is TGTGCTAGTGGTCAACAGGGATCCCACTACAATGAGCAGTTCTTC.

This clonotype has more than one count but fewer than ten. The rearrangement joins TRBV14 to TRBJ2-7; 7 bases fit TRBD1. Trimming removed 3 bases from V and 2 bases from J; junction bases left unmatched: 10. Germline CDR1 and CDR2: SGHDN and FVKESK. The CDR3 sequence is 16 residues long. CDR3 protein: CASSHLGQPGTYEQYF. The CDR3 coding sequence is TGTGCCAGCAGCCACCTGGGACAGCCAGGGACCTACGAGCAGTACTTC. Variable domain in full (rest from reference TRBV14 and TRBJ2-7): EAGVTQFPSHSVIEKGQTVTLRCDPISGHDNLYWYRRVMGKEIKFLLHFVKESKQDESGMPNNRFLAERTGGTYSTLKVQPAELEDSGVYFCASSHLGQPGTYEQYFGPGTRLTVT.

The rearrangement joins TRBV5-1 to TRBJ2-7, with 9 bases lining up with TRBD2. The V gene's germline CDR1 is SGHRS and CDR2 YFSETQ. The V segment lost 4 bases and the J segment 7 bases; nucleotides outside the gene matches: 12. The CDR3 has 15 amino acids. The CDR3 spells CASSPLAGGPNEQYF. The DNA for the CDR3 is TGCGCCAGCAGCCCTCTTGCGGGAGGGCCAAATGAGCAGTACTTC.

The gene calls are TRBV20-1 and TRBJ2-7; the match to TRBD2 covers 14 bases. The ends lost 6 bases at V and 5 bases at J; junction bases unmatched: 9. The CDR3 length is 15 residues. Looked up from germline, CDR1 is DFQATT and CDR2 is SNEGSKA (reference sequence). The DNA for the CDR3 is TGCAGTGCCACGGGACTAGCGGGAGAGACCCACGAGCAGTACTTC. Its translation: CSATGLAGETHEQYF.

This clonotype has just a few counts. The chain combines TRBV5-6 with TRBJ2-7, with a weak D call TRBD1 (6 bases). CDR3 size: 13 residues. Trimming pared 2 bases from V and 7 bases from J, leaving 13 bases between. The germline gives CDR1 SGHDT, CDR2 YYEEEE. The DNA for the CDR3 is TGTGCCAGCAGCTTTACAGGGTCTGAAGAGCAGTACTTC. Protein product: CASSFTGSEEQYF.

The table lists this clonotype with a few counts. The chain is built from TRBV21-1 and TRBJ2-4. TRBV21-1 is labeled a pseudogene. The CDR3 consists of 14 residues. The CDR3 DNA is TGTGCCAGCAGCAAAACCTCAGCCAAAAACATTCAGTACTTC. It codes for CASSKTSAKNIQYF.

This clonotype was recorded a few times. The germline gene is not matched at one end of the junction; a read error may be the cause. The chain links TRBV5-1 to TRBJ1-1, with a tentative D call TRBD1 (5 bases). Germline V gene lookup returns CDR1 SGHRS and CDR2 YFSETQ. CDR3 size: 16 residues. The CDR3 spells CASSLEGGASNTEAFF. CDR3 nucleotides: TGTGCCAGCAGCTTGGAAGGAGGGGCGTCGAACACTGAAGCTTTCTTT. Variable domain in full (rest from reference TRBV5-1 and TRBJ1-1): KAGVTQTPRYLIKTRGQQVTLSCSPISGHRSVSWYQQTPGQGLQFLFEYFSETQRNKGNFPGRFSGRQFSNSRSEMNVSTLELGDSALYLCASSLEGGASNTEAFFGQGTRLTVV.

The rearrangement links TRBV30 to TRBJ2-7, with D unclear. Looked up from germline, CDR1 is GTSNPN and CDR2 is SVGIG (reference sequence). V was trimmed by 2 bases and J by 2 bases, leaving 7 bases between them. This CDR3 comprises 12 residues. The CDR3 region has the DNA TGTGCCTGGAGTTCCTCTCCCTACGAGCAGTACTTC. Encoded protein: CAWSSSPYEQYF. Looking up the rest from reference TRBV30 and TRBJ2-7 gives the full variable domain: SQTIHQWPATLVQPVGSPLSLECTVEGTSNPNLYWYRQAAGRGLQLLFYSVGIGQISSEVPQNLSASRPQDRQFILSSKKLLLSDSGFYLCAWSSSPYEQYFGPGTRLTVT.

This clonotype was seen more than once but under ten times. The V and J genes are TRBV20-1 and TRBJ1-4; 8 positions match TRBD1. V was clipped by 4 bases and J by 8 bases; unmatched bases: 9. This CDR3 is built from 14 residues. Germline lookup yields CDR1 DFQATT and CDR2 SNEGSKA (reference sequence). CDR3 sequence: CSAIAPGQAEKLFF. In DNA, the CDR3 is TGCAGTGCTATAGCCCCGGGACAGGCAGAAAAACTGTTTTTT.

The chain has TRBV6-2 or TRBV6-3 and TRBJ2-5; 9 positions match TRBD2. The trim removed 5 bases at V and 3 bases at J, leaving 13 bases unmatched. The CDR3 is 17 residues long. Germline V gene sequence: CDR1 MNHEY, CDR2 SVGEGT. Here the CDR3 DNA reads TGTGCCAGCAGTAACCCTCATCAGACTAGCGGAGAAGAGACCCAGTACTTC. Protein sequence: CASSNPHQTSGEETQYF.

This clonotype occurred a few times. The chain carries TRBV4-1 and TRBJ1-5; D ambiguous. V lost 3 bases to trimming and J lost 6 bases, with 12 bases between them. The germline V gene encodes CDR1 MGHRA and CDR2 YSYEKL. CDR3 size: 14 residues. The CDR3 here is CASSQAVWSQPQHF. In DNA form, the CDR3 reads TGCGCCAGCAGCCAGGCAGTTTGGAGTCAGCCCCAGCATTTT.

The chain couples TRBV7-9 to TRBJ1-4; D perhaps matches TRBD1 (5 bases). V lost 3 bases, J lost 7 bases, and 15 bases lay in between. The CDR3 contains 15 residues. Germline assignment: CDR1 SEHNR and CDR2 FQNEAQ (reference sequence). The chain's CDR3 is CASSLGDPKGEKLFF. The CDR3 DNA reads TGTGCCAGCAGCTTGGGGGACCCAAAAGGTGAAAAACTGTTTTTT.

This clonotype was detected many times. The chain recombines TRBV6-6 with TRBJ2-3; 12 nucleotides match TRBD2. Germline assignment: CDR1 MNHNY and CDR2 SVGAGI (reference sequence). This CDR3 contains 17 residues. The trim removed 4 bases at V and 5 bases at J, leaving 10 bases unmatched. CDR3: CASSSTSGSLAGDTQYF. In DNA, the CDR3 is TGTGCCAGCAGTTCGACTAGCGGGAGCCTTGCTGGAGATACGCAGTATTTT.

V gene TRBV12-3 or TRBV12-4 combines with J gene TRBJ2-2; D uncertain. This CDR3 has 15 amino acids. The germline V and J ends were trimmed by 3 bases and 2 bases, with 10 bases remaining between them. CDR3 sequence (DNA): TGTGCCAGCAGTTTTCGTCAGAGCAACACCGGGGAGCTGTTTTTT. Residues: CASSFRQSNTGELFF.

The V call is TRBV9, the J call TRBJ2-5, with D possibly being TRBD2 (6 bases). CDR3 length: 15 amino acids. Germline V lookup: CDR1 SGDLS, CDR2 YYNGEE. V lost 0 bases to trimming and J lost 5 bases, with 14 bases between them. The CDR3 sequence: CASSVGDSVWETQYF. CDR3 sequence (DNA): TGTGCCAGCAGCGTAGGGGACTCAGTTTGGGAGACCCAGTACTTC. Combining the CDR3 with reference TRBV9 and TRBJ2-5 gives the whole variable domain DSGVTQTPKHLITATGQRVTLRCSPRSGDLSVYWYQQSLDQGLQFLIQYYNGEERAKGNILERFSAQQFPDLHSELNLSSLELGDSALYFCASSVGDSVWETQYFGPGTRLLVL.

The V call is TRBV15, the J call TRBJ2-7, with unresolved D. Between the trimmed V and J ends, which lost 1 base and 0 bases, there was a span of 13 bases. The CDR3 is 16 amino acids. Germline V gene lookup returns CDR1 LNHNV and CDR2 YYDKDF (reference sequence). In nucleotides, the CDR3 is TGTGCCACCAGCAGAGGTTCAGGCGGTGGCTCCTACGAGCAGTACTTC. It translates to CATSRGSGGGSYEQYF.

The chain recombines TRBV10-3 with TRBJ2-3; D uncertain. Between the trimmed V and J ends, which lost 4 bases and 2 bases, there was a span of 10 bases. Germline assignment: CDR1 ENHRY and CDR2 SYGVKD. The CDR3 spans 14 residues. Here the CDR3 reads CAISGLGNTDTQYF. The CDR3, as DNA: TGTGCCATCAGTGGTCTAGGAAACACAGATACGCAGTATTTT.